Listed below are T cell receptor beta chains from one sample, sequenced in a study of cytomegalovirus exposure and HLA in healthy donors. Only in-frame clones appear in the TCRdb table, and some are missing; sequencing was by immunoSEQ multiplex PCR. This table has about 170,000 clones, approximately 81% appearing once. The sample comprised PBMCs. The receptors stem from a boy aged 2 to 10 in good health and CMV-seronegative. Each CDR3 is given with its conserved first and last residue. D genes are given only for firm matches. Clone sizes are given selectively: once, few, many, or a class where the clone is expanded.

d_gene	j_gene	abundance	v_gene	CDR3aa	CDR3nt
TRBD2	TRBJ2-1	NA	TRBV30	CAWSVRSGRKNEQFF	TGTGCCTGGAGTGTACGAAGCGGGAGAAAAAATGAGCAGTTCTTC
NA	TRBJ1-5	NA	TRBV9	CASSPEGRQPQHF	TGTGCCAGCAGCCCCGAGGGTAGGCAGCCCCAGCATTTT
TRBD2	TRBJ2-5	few	TRBV10-3	CAISESGGGRETQYF	TGTGCCATCAGTGAGTCGGGCGGCGGGAGGGAGACCCAGTACTTC
NA	TRBJ1-6	NA	TRBV6-1	CASDISSSYNSPLHF	TGTGCCAGCGATATTTCTAGCTCCTATAATTCACCCCTCCACTTT
TRBD2	TRBJ2-3	once	TRBV2	CAMIAGVASDTQYF	TGTGCCATGATAGCGGGGGTCGCCTCGGATACGCAGTATTTT
NA	TRBJ2-7	once	TRBV9	CASSSPGNYEQYF	TGTGCCAGCAGCTCCCCAGGAAATTACGAGCAGTACTTC
TRBD2	TRBJ2-5	NA	TRBV19	CASRSWVAGEETQYF	TGTGCCAGTAGATCTTGGGTAGCGGGAGAAGAGACCCAGTACTTC
NA	TRBJ2-7	NA	TRBV28	CASRWGAGAAYEQYF	TGTGCCAGCAGGTGGGGTGCGGGGGCTGCCTACGAGCAGTACTTC
TRBD2	TRBJ2-5	NA	TRBV7-9	CASQFAGGLQETQYF	TGTGCCAGCCAATTCGCGGGGGGCCTGCAAGAGACCCAGTACTTC
NA	TRBJ1-1	NA	TRBV28	CASSSGTQNTEAFF	TGTGCCAGCAGTTCGGGGACACAGAACACTGAAGCTTTCTTT
NA	TRBJ1-4	NA	TRBV7-9	CASSLGGGINEKLFF	TGTGCCAGCAGCTTAGGGGGGGGTATTAATGAAAAACTGTTTTTT
NA	TRBJ1-1	few	TRBV13	CASRQGGMNTEAFF	TGTGCCAGCAGGCAGGGTGGGATGAACACTGAAGCTTTCTTT
TRBD2	TRBJ2-1	NA	TRBV11-3	CASSFTPLAGGRAREQFF	TGTGCCAGCAGCTTCACCCCTCTAGCGGGGGGTAGGGCCCGTGAGCAGTTCTTC
NA	TRBJ1-1	NA	TRBV5-5	CASSSQGFHTEAFF	TGTGCCAGCAGCTCGCAGGGCTTTCACACTGAAGCTTTCTTT
NA	TRBJ1-2	NA	TRBV6-6	CASWNRGPSYYGYTF	TGTGCCAGCTGGAATAGGGGCCCCTCCTACTATGGCTACACCTTC
NA	TRBJ2-1	once	TRBV2	CASRLGGGEQFF	TGTGCCAGCAGGTTGGGGGGTGGAGAGCAGTTCTTC
NA	TRBJ1-5	NA	TRBV6-6	CASSYSGHPSNQPQHF	TGTGCCAGCAGTTACTCGGGACACCCTTCTAATCAGCCCCAGCATTTT
NA	TRBJ1-5	NA	TRBV28	CASSLTAGNQPQHF	TGTGCCAGCAGTTTAACGGCGGGGAATCAGCCCCAGCATTTT
TRBD1	TRBJ1-1	NA	TRBV2	CASLADRGGEAFF	TGTGCCAGCCTCGCCGACAGGGGTGGTGAAGCTTTCTTT
NA	TRBJ1-4	NA	TRBV7-9	CASSPRASRPTGEKLFF	TGTGCCAGCAGCCCACGAGCCTCCCGGCCTACCGGGGAAAAACTGTTTTTT
NA	TRBJ2-2	NA	TRBV5-1	CASSLVVSNTGELFF	TGCGCCAGCAGCTTGGTAGTTTCGAACACCGGGGAGCTGTTTTTT
NA	TRBJ1-1	NA	TRBV7-3	CASSLTGGTEAFF	TGTGCCAGCAGCTTAACAGGGGGCACTGAAGCTTTCTTT
NA	TRBJ1-5	NA	TRBV28	CASSLRVGNQPQHF	TGTGCCAGCAGTTTGAGGGTCGGGAATCAGCCCCAGCATTTT
NA	TRBJ2-1	NA	TRBV30	CAWSTGLDIYNEQFF	TGTGCCTGGAGTACCGGACTGGATATCTACAATGAGCAGTTCTTC
NA	TRBJ2-5	NA	TRBV27	CASRPSRERVWYQETQYF	TGTGCCAGCAGGCCCTCTCGGGAGCGGGTGTGGTACCAAGAGACCCAGTACTTC
NA	TRBJ2-1	NA	TRBV5-6	CASSSQGNEQFF	TGTGCCAGCAGCTCTCAGGGGAATGAGCAGTTCTTC
NA	TRBJ2-7	NA	TRBV29-1	CSVEDGRTAGSEQYF	TGCAGCGTTGAAGATGGGCGGACTGCCGGATCCGAGCAGTACTTC
NA	TRBJ1-5	NA	TRBV6-1	CASSASNQPQHF	TGTGCCAGCAGTGCTTCGAATCAGCCCCAGCATTTT
NA	TRBJ1-4	NA	TRBV28	CASSKLQGTNEKLFF	TGTGCCAGCAGTAAACTACAGGGCACTAATGAAAAACTGTTTTTT